This T cell receptor (beta chain) was recovered during a study of blood T cell repertoires in COVID-19. As for the study in general: Acute-phase and convalescent COVID-19 samples originated in the United States, Italy and Spain. Sources were T cells, B-cell-depleted T cells, or PBMCs; the material itself was cDNA or gDNA.

Authors' processing steps: Reference gene primer amplification yielded estimated nucleated cell counts. Data came from immunoSEQ multiplex PCR; TCRdb stores just in-frame clones and leaves some out. That table supplies the V and J calls and clone size; D and trimming were determined from the DNA. Of some 35,000 clones listed, over 80% were seen once; the top ten hold 7.2%. V lost 4 bases and J lost 1; bases outside the gene matches: 5. Per the germline V gene, CDR1 is LGHNA and CDR2 is YSLEER. The CDR3 length is 15 residues. The receptor was isolated from a human donor in a cohort sampled during active COVID-19. Sequenced material: peripheral blood. The rearrangement uses TRBV4-3 and TRBJ2-3; 7 positions match TRBD1. The CDR3 is CASSRDSFGTDTQYF. Written as DNA, the CDR3 is TGCGCCAGCAGCCGGGACAGTTTTGGCACAGATACGCAGTATTTT.